This TCR beta chain appears in the sequencing data of a study of blood T cell repertoires in COVID-19. V dropped 7 bases and J dropped 4; count of bases not matched to a gene: 6. The CDR3 contains 13 residues. Per the germline V gene, CDR1 is SNHLY and CDR2 is FYNNEI. The data were produced by immunoSEQ multiplex PCR, yet TCRdb's version contains in-frame clones alone and is incomplete. The profile shows around 210,000 clones, roughly 85% of them singletons. This receptor was taken from a man between 45 and 60 years old with COVID-19, enrolled during active disease. The V gene is TRBV2, the J gene TRBJ1-1, with TRBD1 identical over 7 bases. What was sequenced was peripheral blood. The CDR3 protein is CASIRQGPTEAFF. The CDR3 DNA reads TGTGCCAGCATCAGACAGGGTCCCACTGAAGCTTTCTTT.